The sequence of this TCR beta chain was determined in a study of patients and donors after allogeneic stem cell transplantation. Germline CDR1 SGHRS, CDR2 YFSETQ. This CDR3 region has 12 residues. V was trimmed by 6 bases and J by 5 bases, leaving 11 bases between them. This clonotype was recorded a few times. TCRdb called the RT-PCR reads again in MiXCR, with one record for every CDR3 protein. The table lists hundreds of thousands of distinct CDR3 sequences, more than 15% of them singletons, with about 7% in the top ten. The sequenced material came from blood, either unsorted or a sorted T cell fraction (not recorded which). The receptor was derived from a human donor who was either an allogeneic HSCT recipient or a stem cell or donor lymphocyte infusion donor (not recorded which). It is not recorded whose cells these are; they may come from a transplant donor. The V and J genes are TRBV5-1 and TRBJ1-2; D is possibly TRBD1 (5 bases). CDR3 amino acids: CASTADMYGYTF. The CDR3 coding sequence is TGCGCCAGCACAGCGGACATGTATGGCTACACCTTC.